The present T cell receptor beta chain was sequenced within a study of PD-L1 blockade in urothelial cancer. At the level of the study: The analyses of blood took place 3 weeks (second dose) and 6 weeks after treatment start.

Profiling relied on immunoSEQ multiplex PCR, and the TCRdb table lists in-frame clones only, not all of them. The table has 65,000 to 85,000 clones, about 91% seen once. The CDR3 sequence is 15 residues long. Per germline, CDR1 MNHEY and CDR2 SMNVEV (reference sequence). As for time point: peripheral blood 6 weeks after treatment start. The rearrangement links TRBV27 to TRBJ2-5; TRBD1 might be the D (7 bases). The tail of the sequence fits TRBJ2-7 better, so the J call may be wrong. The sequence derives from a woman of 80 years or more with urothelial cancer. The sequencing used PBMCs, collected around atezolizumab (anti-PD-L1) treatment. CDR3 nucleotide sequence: TGTGCCAGCAGTCAGCAGGGGGGAACCTCCTACGAGCAGTACTTC. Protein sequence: CASSQQGGTSYEQYF.